This TCR beta chain came from a study of blood T cells in healthy people across ages. Study-level results: Researchers deemed the diversity estimates from one million T cells underestimates.

Remarks on this clonotype: Its cognate antigen is unknown. Since a much larger clone is just one base distant, this may be a read error.

Trimming took 5 bases from V and 13 from J; bases not matched to a gene: 16. The CDR3 runs to 15 residues. Per the germline V gene, CDR1 is SGHTA and CDR2 is FQGNSA. A J-beta primer mix and a sample-barcoded 5' primer were used in a second PCR of roughly 7 to 12 cycles. TCRdb used MiXCR to reprocess the 5' RACE reads, holding one entry per CDR3 protein. Found here are around 1,500,000 distinct CDR3 sequences, 28% of them singletons; the top ten hold over 7%. The amount of total RNA extracted per sample was at least 5.5 micrograms. The chain recombines TRBV7-2 with TRBJ2-1; TRBD1 matches 8 bases. This clonotype was obtained from a woman aged 30 to 39 in good health. The sample comprised blood. CDR3 sequence (DNA): TGTGCCAGCAGCCAAGGACAGGGCTTATCAGAGACCCAGTTCTTC. Translation: CASSQGQGLSETQFF.